The 10 T cell receptor beta chains reported below all come from one sample, sequenced in a study of cytomegalovirus exposure and HLA in healthy donors (TCRdb year 2017). The library relied on the immunoSEQ multiplex PCR assay. In TCRdb, the immuneACCESS table is reduced to in-frame sequences with V and J assigned. These tables do not hold every clone; where another copy was compared, an unresolved V gene accounts for under half, and the others remain unexplained. Recorded for this sample are over 110,000 clones; roughly nine tenths of them occurred a single time. Jointly, the top ten make up less than 3% of the sample. The material sequenced was PBMCs. The receptors come from a man younger than 30 in good health and CMV-seronegative.

V and J are TRBV5-6 and TRBJ2-7; 13 bases line up with TRBD2. Germline V CDR1 and CDR2: SGHDT, YYEEEE. The CDR3 is made up of 15 amino acids. The V gene end was trimmed by 0 bases and the J gene end by 6 bases; junction bases not matched to a gene: 3. The CDR3 loop is CASSLGLAGGVEQYF. CDR3 nucleotide sequence: TGTGCCAGCAGCTTGGGACTAGCGGGAGGCGTCGAGCAGTACTTC.

The chain combines TRBV6-6 with TRBJ2-1, with 12 positions matching TRBD2. With V trimmed by 8 bases and J by 7 bases, 12 bases remained unmatched. Germline CDR1 and CDR2: MNHNY and SVGAGI (reference sequence). The length of the CDR3 is 16 residues. The CDR3, as DNA: TGTGCCAGCCGCCTCCCGACTAGCGGGAGAGGGAATGAGCAGTTCTTC. Protein sequence: CASRLPTSGRGNEQFF.

The chain employs TRBV6-5 and TRBJ2-7; possible D gene TRBD2, 5 bases. The CDR3 totals 15 residues. The ends were cut back, 2 bases at V and 1 base at J, with 12 bases in the middle. Germline loops: CDR1 MNHEY, CDR2 SVGAGI. Here the CDR3 reads CASSYLPPGSYEQYF. The CDR3 DNA reads TGTGCCAGCAGTTACCTTCCCCCGGGATCCTACGAGCAGTACTTC.

The J gene is TRBJ1-2, the V gene TRBV5-8, with D hard to call. V was trimmed by 4 bases and J by 2 bases, leaving 18 bases between them. The CDR3 spans 16 residues. Germline CDR1 is SGHTS and CDR2 is YDEGEE. The CDR3 is CASSLPSGGANYGYTF. Written as DNA, the CDR3 is TGTGCCAGCAGCCTACCCTCAGGTGGTGCAAACTATGGCTACACCTTC. The variable domain in full, with the rest retrieved from reference TRBV5-8 and TRBJ1-2, is EAGVTQSPTHLIKTRGQQATLRCSPISGHTSVYWYQQALGLGLQFLLWYDEGEERNRGNFPPRFSGRQFPNYSSELNVNALELEDSALYLCASSLPSGGANYGYTFGSGTRLTVV.

The chain couples TRBV30 to TRBJ2-3, with 9 bases that match TRBD2. The CDR3 runs to 14 residues. Germline trimming cut 3 bases from V and 2 bases from J; bases unmatched to any gene: 3. From germline, CDR1 is GTSNPN and CDR2 SVGIG (reference sequence). This CDR3 reads CAWSEGLATDTQYF. CDR3 sequence (DNA): TGTGCCTGGAGCGAGGGACTAGCCACAGATACGCAGTATTTT.

This chain uses TRBV7-2 with TRBJ2-3; D perhaps matches TRBD2 (6 bases). Germline V gene data show CDR1 as SGHTA and CDR2 as FQGNSA. The germline V and J ends were trimmed by 3 bases and 2 bases, with 9 bases remaining between them. The CDR3 has 14 residues. Written as DNA, the CDR3 is TGTGCCAGCAGCTTTAGCGGTACCACAGATACGCAGTATTTT. It translates to CASSFSGTTDTQYF.

V usage is TRBV18 and J usage is TRBJ1-5, with a possible D match to TRBD1 (5 bases). V gave up 3 bases and J gave up 5 bases, with 8 bases separating them. The germline V gene encodes CDR1 KGHSH and CDR2 LQKENI. This CDR3 has 13 residues. In DNA form, the CDR3 reads TGTGCCAGCTCACCTTCAGGGTATCAGCCCCAGCATTTT. Translated, it gives CASSPSGYQPQHF.

This chain links TRBV5-4 with TRBJ2-7, with 7 bases matching TRBD1. Germline-derived CDR1 and CDR2 are SGHNT and YYREEE (reference sequence). Losses at the gene ends were 4 bases for V and 3 bases for J; bases not matched to a gene: 7. The CDR3 sequence is 14 residues long. CDR3 DNA sequence: TGTGCCAGCAGCCTACGACAGGGTGGCTACGAGCAGTACTTC. Protein product: CASSLRQGGYEQYF.

The chain combines TRBV25-1 with TRBJ1-6; perhaps TRBD1 as D (6 bases). This CDR3 has 15 residues. Trimming left V 8 bases short and J 6 bases short, with 17 bases between. Germline CDR1 MGHDK, CDR2 SYGVNS. The CDR3 DNA reads TGTGCCAGCCGAACATCTGGGGGCCTTAATTCACCCCTCCACTTT. The encoded protein is CASRTSGGLNSPLHF. The whole variable domain, filled in from reference TRBV25-1 and TRBJ1-6, reads EADIYQTPRYLVIGTGKKITLECSQTMGHDKMYWYQQDPGMELHLIHYSYGVNSTEKGDLSSESTVSRIRTEHFPLTLESARPSHTSQYLCASRTSGGLNSPLHFGNGTRLTVT.

J is TRBJ2-7 and V is TRBV30, with D possibly matching TRBD1 (5 bases). With 5 bases removed from V and 4 bases from J, the gap between germline ends came to 12 bases. Germline V lookup: CDR1 GTSNPN, CDR2 SVGIG (reference sequence). The length of the CDR3 is 12 residues. In DNA, the CDR3 is TGTGCCTGGGGGCAGGGCCGGTACGAGCAGTACTTC. Translating gives CAWGQGRYEQYF.